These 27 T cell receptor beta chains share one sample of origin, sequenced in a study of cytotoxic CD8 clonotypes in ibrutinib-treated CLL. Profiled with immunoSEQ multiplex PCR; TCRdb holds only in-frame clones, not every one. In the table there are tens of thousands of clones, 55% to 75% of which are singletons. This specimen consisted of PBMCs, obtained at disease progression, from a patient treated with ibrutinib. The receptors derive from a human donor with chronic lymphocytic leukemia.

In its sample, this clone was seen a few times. This CDR3 reads CASIPGGEANYGYTF. Here the CDR3 DNA reads TGTGCCAGTATCCCGGGGGGGGAAGCTAACTATGGCTACACCTTC. The gene calls are TRBV19 and TRBJ1-2; D is perhaps TRBD1 (5 bases). Trimming pared 7 bases from V and 0 bases from J, leaving 15 bases between. The CDR3 covers 15 residues. CDR1 LNHDA and CDR2 SQIVND come from the germline V gene (reference sequence).

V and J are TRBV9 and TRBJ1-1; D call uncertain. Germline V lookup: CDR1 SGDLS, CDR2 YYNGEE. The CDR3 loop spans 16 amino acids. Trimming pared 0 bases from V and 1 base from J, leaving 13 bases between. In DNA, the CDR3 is TGTGCCAGCAGCGTAGGGTTGGGTAGTACGAACACTGAAGCTTTCTTT. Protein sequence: CASSVGLGSTNTEAFF.

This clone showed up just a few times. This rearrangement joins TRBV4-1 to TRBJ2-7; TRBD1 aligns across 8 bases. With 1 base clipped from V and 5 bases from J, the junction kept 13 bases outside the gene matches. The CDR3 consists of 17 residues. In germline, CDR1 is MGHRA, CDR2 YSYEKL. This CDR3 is CASSQAGWGPGGDEQYF. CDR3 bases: TGCGCCAGCAGCCAAGCGGGCTGGGGACCAGGGGGCGACGAGCAGTACTTC.

The CDR3 bases are TGTGCCAGCAGCCCTGGACAGGGCCGGTCCTACAATGAGCAGTTCTTC. It is translated as CASSPGQGRSYNEQFF. This chain connects TRBV14 to TRBJ2-1, with TRBD1 identical over 8 bases. The CDR3 sequence is 16 residues long. From germline, CDR1 is SGHDN and CDR2 FVKESK. With 4 bases clipped from V and 1 base from J, the junction kept 6 bases outside the gene matches.

The CDR3 loop reads CASSVSPGHEQYF. CDR3 nucleotide sequence: TGTGCCAGCAGCGTGTCGCCAGGCCACGAGCAGTACTTC. V and J are TRBV7-8 and TRBJ2-7; D gene unclear. V was trimmed by 5 bases and J by 5 bases, leaving 13 bases between them. The CDR3 loop spans 13 amino acids. From germline, CDR1 is SGHVS and CDR2 FQNEAQ.

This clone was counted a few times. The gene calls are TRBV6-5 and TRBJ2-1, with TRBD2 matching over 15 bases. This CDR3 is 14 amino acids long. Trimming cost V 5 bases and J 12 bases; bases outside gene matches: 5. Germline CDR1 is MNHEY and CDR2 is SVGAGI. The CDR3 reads CASSPGLAGGSQFF. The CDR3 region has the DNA TGTGCCAGCAGTCCAGGACTAGCGGGAGGGTCGCAGTTCTTC.

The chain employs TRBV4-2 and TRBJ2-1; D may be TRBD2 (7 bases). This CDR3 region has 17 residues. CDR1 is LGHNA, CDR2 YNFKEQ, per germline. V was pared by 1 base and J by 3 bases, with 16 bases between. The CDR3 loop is CASSQGPEGGNYNEQFF. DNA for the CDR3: TGTGCCAGCAGCCAAGGGCCTGAGGGGGGGAACTACAATGAGCAGTTCTTC.

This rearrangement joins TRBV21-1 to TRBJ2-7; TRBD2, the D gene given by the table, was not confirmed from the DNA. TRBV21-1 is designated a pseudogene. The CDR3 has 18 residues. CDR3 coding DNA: TGTGCCAGCAGCAAAGAAAGGCTAGCGGGAGTGATCTCCTACGAGCAGTACTTC. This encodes CASSKERLAGVISYEQYF.

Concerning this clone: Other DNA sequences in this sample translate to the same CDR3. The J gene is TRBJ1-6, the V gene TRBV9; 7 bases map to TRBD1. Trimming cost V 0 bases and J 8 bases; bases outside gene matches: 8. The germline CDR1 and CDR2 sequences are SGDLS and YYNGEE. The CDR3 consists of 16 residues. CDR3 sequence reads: CASSVAPDRADSPLHF. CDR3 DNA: TGTGCCAGCAGCGTAGCCCCCGACAGGGCGGATTCACCCCTCCACTTT.

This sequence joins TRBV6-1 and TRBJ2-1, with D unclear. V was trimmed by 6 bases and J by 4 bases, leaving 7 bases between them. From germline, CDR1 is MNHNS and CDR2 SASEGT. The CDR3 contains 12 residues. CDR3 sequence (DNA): TGTGCCAGCAGCCCGATATACAATGAGCAGTTCTTC. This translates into CASSPIYNEQFF.

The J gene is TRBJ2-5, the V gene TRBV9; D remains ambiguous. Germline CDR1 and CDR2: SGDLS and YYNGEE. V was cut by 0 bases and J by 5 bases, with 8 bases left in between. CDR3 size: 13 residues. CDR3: CASSVVDAETQYF. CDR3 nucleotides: TGTGCCAGCAGCGTAGTCGATGCTGAGACCCAGTACTTC.

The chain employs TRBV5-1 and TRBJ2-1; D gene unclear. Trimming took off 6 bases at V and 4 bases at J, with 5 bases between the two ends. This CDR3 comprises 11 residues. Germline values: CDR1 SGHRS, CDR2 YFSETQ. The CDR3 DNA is TGCGCCAGCATGGGATACAATGAGCAGTTCTTC. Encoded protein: CASMGYNEQFF.

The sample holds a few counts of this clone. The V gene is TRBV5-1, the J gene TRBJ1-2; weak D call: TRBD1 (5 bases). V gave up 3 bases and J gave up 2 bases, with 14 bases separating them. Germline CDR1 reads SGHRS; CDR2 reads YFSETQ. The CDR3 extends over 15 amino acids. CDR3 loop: CASSSHSSGNYGYTF. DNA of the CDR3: TGCGCCAGCAGCTCTCACTCTTCAGGGAACTATGGCTACACCTTC.

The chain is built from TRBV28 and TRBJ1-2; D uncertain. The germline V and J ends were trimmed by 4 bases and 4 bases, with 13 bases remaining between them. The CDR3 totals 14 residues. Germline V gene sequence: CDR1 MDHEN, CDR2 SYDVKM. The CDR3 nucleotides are TGTGCCAGCAGTTCTGGTGGCGCTGGCTATGGCTACACCTTC. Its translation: CASSSGGAGYGYTF.

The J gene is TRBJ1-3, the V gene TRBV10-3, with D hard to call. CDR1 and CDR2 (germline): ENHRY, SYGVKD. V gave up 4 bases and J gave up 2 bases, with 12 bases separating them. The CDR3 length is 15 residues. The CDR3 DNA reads TGTGCCATCAGTGTGAGGTACGCCACTGGAAACACCATATATTTT. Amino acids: CAISVRYATGNTIYF.

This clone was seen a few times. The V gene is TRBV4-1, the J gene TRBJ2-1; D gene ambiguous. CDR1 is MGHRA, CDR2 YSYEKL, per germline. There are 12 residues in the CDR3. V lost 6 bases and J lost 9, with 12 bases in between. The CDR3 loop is CASSLPYGEQFF. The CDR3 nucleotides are TGCGCCAGCAGTTTGCCCTACGGTGAGCAGTTCTTC.

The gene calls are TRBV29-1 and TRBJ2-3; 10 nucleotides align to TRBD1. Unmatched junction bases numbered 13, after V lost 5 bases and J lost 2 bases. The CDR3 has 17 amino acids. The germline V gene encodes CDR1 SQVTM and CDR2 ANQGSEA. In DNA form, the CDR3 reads TGCAGCGTTTTTAGCCTCCGACAGGGGGCGCACACAGATACGCAGTATTTT. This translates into CSVFSLRQGAHTDTQYF.

The CDR3 DNA sequence: TGTGCCAGCAGTTTTCCCGGAAACTATGGCTACACCTTC. Protein sequence: CASSFPGNYGYTF. The genes are TRBV28 and TRBJ1-2, with no clear D. From germline, CDR1 is MDHEN and CDR2 SYDVKM. Trimming cost V 3 bases and J 2 bases, with 7 bases left between them. The CDR3 covers 13 residues.

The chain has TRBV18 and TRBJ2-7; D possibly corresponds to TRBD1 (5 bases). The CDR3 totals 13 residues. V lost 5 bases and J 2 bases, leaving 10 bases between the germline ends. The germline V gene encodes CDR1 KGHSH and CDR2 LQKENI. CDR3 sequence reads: CASSGQGTYEQYF. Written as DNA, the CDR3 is TGTGCCAGCTCAGGGCAGGGAACCTACGAGCAGTACTTC. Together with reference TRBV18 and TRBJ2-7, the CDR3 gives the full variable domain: NAGVMQNPRHLVRRRGQEARLRCSPMKGHSHVYWYRQLPEEGLKFMVYLQKENIIDESGMPKERFSAEFPKEGPSILRIQQVVRGDSAAYFCASSGQGTYEQYFGPGTRLTVT.

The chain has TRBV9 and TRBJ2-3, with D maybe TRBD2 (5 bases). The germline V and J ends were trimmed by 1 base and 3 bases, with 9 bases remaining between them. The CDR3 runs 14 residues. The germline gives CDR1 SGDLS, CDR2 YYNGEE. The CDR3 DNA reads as TGTGCCAGCAGCGTAAGTCGAGGGACAGATACGCAGTATTTT. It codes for CASSVSRGTDTQYF.

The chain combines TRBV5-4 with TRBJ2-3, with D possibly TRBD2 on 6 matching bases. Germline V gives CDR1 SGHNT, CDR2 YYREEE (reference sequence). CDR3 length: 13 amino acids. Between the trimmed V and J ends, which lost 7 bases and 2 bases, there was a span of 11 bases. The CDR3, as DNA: TGTGCCAGCTCCGGGGGTTTCACAGATACGCAGTATTTT. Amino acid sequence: CASSGGFTDTQYF.

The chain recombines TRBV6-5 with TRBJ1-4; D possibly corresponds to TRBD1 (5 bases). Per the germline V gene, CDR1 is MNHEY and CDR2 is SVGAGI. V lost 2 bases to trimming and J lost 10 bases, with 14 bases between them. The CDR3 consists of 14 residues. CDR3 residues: CASSYAQGRVKLFF. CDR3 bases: TGTGCCAGCAGTTACGCCCAGGGTAGAGTAAAACTGTTTTTT.

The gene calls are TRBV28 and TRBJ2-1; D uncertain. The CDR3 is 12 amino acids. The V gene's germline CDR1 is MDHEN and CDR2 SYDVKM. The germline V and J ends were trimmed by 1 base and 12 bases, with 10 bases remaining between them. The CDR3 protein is CASSLSAMGQFF. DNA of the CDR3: TGTGCCAGCAGTTTATCGGCAATGGGGCAGTTCTTC.

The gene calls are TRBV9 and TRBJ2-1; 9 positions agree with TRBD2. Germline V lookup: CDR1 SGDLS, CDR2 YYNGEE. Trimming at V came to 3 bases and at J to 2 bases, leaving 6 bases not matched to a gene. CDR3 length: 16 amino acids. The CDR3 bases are TGTGCCAGCAGCGATAGACTAGCGGTACCCTACAATGAGCAGTTCTTC. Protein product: CASSDRLAVPYNEQFF.

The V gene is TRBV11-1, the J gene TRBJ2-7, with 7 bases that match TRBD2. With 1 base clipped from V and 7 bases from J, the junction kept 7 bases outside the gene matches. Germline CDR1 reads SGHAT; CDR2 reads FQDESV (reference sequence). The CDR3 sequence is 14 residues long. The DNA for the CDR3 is TGTGCCAGCAGCTTAGGCAGGGACTACGGGGAGCAGTACTTC. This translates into CASSLGRDYGEQYF.

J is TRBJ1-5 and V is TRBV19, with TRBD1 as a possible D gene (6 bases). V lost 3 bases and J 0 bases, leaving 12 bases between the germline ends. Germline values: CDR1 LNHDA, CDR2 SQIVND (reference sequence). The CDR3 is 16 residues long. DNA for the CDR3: TGTGCCAGTAGTATGGGGGGGCCTTATAGCAATCAGCCCCAGCATTTT. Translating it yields CASSMGGPYSNQPQHF.

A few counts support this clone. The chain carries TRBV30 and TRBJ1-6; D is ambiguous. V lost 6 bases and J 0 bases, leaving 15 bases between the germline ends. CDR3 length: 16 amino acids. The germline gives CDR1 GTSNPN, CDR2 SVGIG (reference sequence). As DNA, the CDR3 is TGTGCCTGCCCCCATGGGGAGGCCTCCTATAATTCACCCCTCCACTTT. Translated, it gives CACPHGEASYNSPLHF.